This TCR beta chain was captured by sequencing in a study of patients and donors after allogeneic stem cell transplantation. TCRdb redid the calling of the RT-PCR reads with MiXCR, one entry per CDR3 protein. Counted here are about a million distinct CDR3 sequences, about a sixth occurring once; the ten biggest clones make up approximately 5.9%. This CDR3 has 16 amino acids. Trimming removed 5 bases from V and 1 base from J, with 17 bases in between. The chain uses TRBV12-3 or TRBV12-4 and TRBJ1-2, with D perhaps TRBD1 (5 bases). The sequencing sample was made of blood, either unsorted or a sorted T cell fraction (not recorded which). This sequence was found in a human donor who was either an allogeneic HSCT recipient or a stem cell or donor lymphocyte infusion donor (not recorded which). It is not recorded whose cells these are; they may come from a transplant donor. Here the CDR3 DNA reads TGTGCCAGCAGTCCCCAGGCGCAGGGAGTTAACTATGGCTACACCTTC. Protein sequence: CASSPQAQGVNYGYTF.